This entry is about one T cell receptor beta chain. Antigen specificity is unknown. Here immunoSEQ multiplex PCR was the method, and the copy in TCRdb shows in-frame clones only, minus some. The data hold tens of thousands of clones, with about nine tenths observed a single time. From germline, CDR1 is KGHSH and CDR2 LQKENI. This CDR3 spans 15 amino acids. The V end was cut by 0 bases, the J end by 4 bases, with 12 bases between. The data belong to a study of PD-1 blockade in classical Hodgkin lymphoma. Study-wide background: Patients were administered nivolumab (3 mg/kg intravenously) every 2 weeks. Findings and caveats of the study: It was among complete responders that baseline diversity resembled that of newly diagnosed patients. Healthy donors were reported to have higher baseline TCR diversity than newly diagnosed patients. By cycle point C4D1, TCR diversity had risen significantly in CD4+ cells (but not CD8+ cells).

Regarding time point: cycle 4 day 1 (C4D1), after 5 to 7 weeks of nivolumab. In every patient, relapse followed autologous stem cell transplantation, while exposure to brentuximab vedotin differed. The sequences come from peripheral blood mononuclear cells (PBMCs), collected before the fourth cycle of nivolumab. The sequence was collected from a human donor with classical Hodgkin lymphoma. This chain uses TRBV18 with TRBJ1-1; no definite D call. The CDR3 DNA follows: TGTGCCAGCTCACCACCCGAGAGGTATGGCACTGAAGCTTTCTTT. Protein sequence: CASSPPERYGTEAFF.